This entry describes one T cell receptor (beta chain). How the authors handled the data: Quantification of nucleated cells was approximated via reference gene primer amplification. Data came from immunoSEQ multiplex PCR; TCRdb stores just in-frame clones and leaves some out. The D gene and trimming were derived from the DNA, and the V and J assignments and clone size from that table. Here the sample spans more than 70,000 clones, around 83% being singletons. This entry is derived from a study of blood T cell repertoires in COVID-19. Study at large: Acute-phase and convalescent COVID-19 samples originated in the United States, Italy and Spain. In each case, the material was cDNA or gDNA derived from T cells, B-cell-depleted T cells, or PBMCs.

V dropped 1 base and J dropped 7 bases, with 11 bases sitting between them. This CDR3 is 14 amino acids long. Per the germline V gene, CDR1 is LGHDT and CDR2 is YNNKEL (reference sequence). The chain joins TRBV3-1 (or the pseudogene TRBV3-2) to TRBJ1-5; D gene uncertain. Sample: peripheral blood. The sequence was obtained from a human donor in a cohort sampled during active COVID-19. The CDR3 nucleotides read TGTGCCAGCAGCCAAGGACCCGGCGGGCAGCCCCAGCATTTT. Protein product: CASSQGPGGQPQHF.